This T cell receptor beta chain is from a study of blood T cell repertoires in COVID-19. Looking at the study overall: The samples span acute and convalescent COVID-19 from the United States, Italy and Spain. The cDNA or gDNA used as material had been derived from T cells, B-cell-depleted T cells, or PBMCs.

The CDR3 contains 12 residues. With 6 bases removed from V and 6 bases from J, the gap between germline ends came to 12 bases. Looked up from germline, CDR1 is ENHRY and CDR2 is SYGVKD. Original handling: Nucleated cell number was recorded as an estimate derived from reference gene primer amplification. Here immunoSEQ multiplex PCR was the method, and the copy in TCRdb shows in-frame clones only, minus some. The V and J calls and clone size come from that table; D and trimming were worked out from the DNA. The data hold about 45,000 clones, with under 85% observed a single time. J is TRBJ2-7 and V is TRBV10-3; D possibly corresponds to TRBD1 (6 bases). The sequencing sample was made of peripheral blood. This clonotype was obtained from an elderly man in a cohort sampled during active COVID-19. The chain's CDR3 is CAISAQGGEQYF. In DNA form, the CDR3 reads TGTGCCATCAGCGCACAGGGTGGCGAGCAGTACTTC.